Described below is a single T cell receptor (beta chain) sequence and its context. The entry originates in a study of blood T cell repertoires in COVID-19. Study details: There were acute and convalescent COVID-19 samples, and they came from the United States, Italy and Spain. The cDNA or gDNA used as material had been derived from T cells, B-cell-depleted T cells, or PBMCs.

Grouping used clinical history reported by participants in a survey and questionnaire. Exposed enrollees had met someone with a PCR-confirmed or clinician-diagnosed COVID-19 case at some point within the 2 weeks before study entry. V lost 4 bases, J lost 5 bases, and 10 bases stayed unmatched. Per germline, CDR1 LGHDT and CDR2 YNNKEL (reference sequence). This CDR3 comprises 16 residues. Sequencing used immunoSEQ multiplex PCR; TCRdb keeps in-frame clones, though not all of them. The table records 300,000 to 350,000 clones, roughly 90% of them present only once. This TCR derives from a woman aged 25 to 39 who had been exposed to COVID-19. What was sequenced was PBMCs or T cells enriched from blood (not recorded which). The chain recombines TRBV3-1 (or the pseudogene TRBV3-2) with TRBJ2-2; 7 nucleotides agree with TRBD2. CDR3 loop: CASSRDSGPGTGELFF. DNA of the CDR3: TGTGCCAGCAGCCGAGATAGCGGGCCGGGGACCGGGGAGCTGTTTTTT.